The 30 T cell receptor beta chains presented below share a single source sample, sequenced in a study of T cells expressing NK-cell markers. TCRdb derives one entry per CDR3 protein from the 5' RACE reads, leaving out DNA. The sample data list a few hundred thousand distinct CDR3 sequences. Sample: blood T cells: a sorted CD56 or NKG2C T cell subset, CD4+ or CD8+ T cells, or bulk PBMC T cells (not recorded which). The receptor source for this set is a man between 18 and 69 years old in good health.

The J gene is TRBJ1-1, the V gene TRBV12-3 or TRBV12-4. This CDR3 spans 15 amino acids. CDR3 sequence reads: CASSLVRAMNTEAFF.

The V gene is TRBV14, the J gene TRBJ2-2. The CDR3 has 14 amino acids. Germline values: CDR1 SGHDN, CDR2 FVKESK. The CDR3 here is CASSQGMQTGELFF.

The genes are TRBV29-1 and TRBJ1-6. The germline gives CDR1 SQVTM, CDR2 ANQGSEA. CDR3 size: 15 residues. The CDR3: CSVDSGYSYNSPLHF. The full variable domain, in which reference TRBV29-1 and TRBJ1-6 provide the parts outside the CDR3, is SAVISQKPSRDICQRGTSLTIQCQVDSQVTMMFWYRQQPGQSLTLIATANQGSEATYESGFVIDKFPISRPNLTFSTLTVSNMSPEDSSIYLCSVDSGYSYNSPLHFGNGTRLTVT.

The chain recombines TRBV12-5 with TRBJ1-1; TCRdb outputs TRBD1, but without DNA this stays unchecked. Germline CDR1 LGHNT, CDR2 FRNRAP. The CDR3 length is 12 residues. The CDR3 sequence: CASGLGQGSAFF.

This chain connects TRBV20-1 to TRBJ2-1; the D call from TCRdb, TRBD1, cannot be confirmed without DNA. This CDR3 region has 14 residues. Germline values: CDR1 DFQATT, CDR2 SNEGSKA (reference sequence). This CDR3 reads CSARRQGGPGEQFF.

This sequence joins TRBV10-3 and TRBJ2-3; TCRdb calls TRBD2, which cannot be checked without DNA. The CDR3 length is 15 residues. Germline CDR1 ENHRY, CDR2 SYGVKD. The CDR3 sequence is CAISTSGASTDTQYF.

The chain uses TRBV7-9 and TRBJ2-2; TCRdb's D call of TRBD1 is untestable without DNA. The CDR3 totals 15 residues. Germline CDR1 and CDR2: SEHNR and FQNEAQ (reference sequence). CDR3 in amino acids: CASSYGTGVTGELFF. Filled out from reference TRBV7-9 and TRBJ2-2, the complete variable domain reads DTGVSQNPRHKITKRGQNVTFRCDPISEHNRLYWYRQTLGQGPEFLTYFQNEAQLEKSRLLSDRFSAERPKGSFSTLEIQRTEQGDSAMYLCASSYGTGVTGELFFGEGSRLTVL.

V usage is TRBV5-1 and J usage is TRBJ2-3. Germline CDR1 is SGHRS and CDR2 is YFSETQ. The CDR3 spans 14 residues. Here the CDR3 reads CASSISQESDTQYF.

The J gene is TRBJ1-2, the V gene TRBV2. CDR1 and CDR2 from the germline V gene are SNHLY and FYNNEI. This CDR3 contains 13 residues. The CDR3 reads CASSIRDAGGYTF.

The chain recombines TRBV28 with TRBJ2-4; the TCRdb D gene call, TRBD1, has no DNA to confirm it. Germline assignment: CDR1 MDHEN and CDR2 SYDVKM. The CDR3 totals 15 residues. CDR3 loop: CASSSQGLAKNIQYF. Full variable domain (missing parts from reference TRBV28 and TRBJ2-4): DVKVTQSSRYLVKRTGEKVFLECVQDMDHENMFWYRQDPGLGLRLIYFSYDVKMKEKGDIPEGYSVSREKKERFSLILESASTNQTSMYLCASSSQGLAKNIQYFGAGTRLSVL.

CDR3 amino acids: CASGGGRRADTQYF. The V and J genes are TRBV5-1 and TRBJ2-3; TCRdb calls TRBD1, which cannot be checked without DNA. Germline V gene lookup returns CDR1 SGHRS and CDR2 YFSETQ. CDR3 size: 14 residues. Using reference TRBV5-1 and TRBJ2-3 for the parts outside the CDR3, the full variable domain is KAGVTQTPRYLIKTRGQQVTLSCSPISGHRSVSWYQQTPGQGLQFLFEYFSETQRNKGNFPGRFSGRQFSNSRSEMNVSTLELGDSALYLCASGGGRRADTQYFGPGTRLTVL.

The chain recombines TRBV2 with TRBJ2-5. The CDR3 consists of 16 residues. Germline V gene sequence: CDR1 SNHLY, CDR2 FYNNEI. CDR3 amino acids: CASSDLGVSRRETQYF.

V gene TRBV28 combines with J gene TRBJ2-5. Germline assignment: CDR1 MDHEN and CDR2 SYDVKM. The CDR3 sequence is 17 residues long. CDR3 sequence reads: CASSFRFWQVRQETQYF.

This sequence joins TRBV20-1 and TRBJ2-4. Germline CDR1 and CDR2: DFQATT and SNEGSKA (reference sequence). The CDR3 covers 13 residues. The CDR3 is CSAPKDGANIQYF.

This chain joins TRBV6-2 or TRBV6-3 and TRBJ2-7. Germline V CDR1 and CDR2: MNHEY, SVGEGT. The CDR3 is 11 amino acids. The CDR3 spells CASSTLYEQYF.

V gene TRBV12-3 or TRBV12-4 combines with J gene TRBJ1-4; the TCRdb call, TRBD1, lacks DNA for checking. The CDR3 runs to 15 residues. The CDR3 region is CASSPRQGQWEKLFF.

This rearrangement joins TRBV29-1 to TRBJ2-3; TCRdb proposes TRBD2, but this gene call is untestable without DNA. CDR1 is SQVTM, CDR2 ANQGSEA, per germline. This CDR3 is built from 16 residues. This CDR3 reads CSVEGSQGRATDTQYF.

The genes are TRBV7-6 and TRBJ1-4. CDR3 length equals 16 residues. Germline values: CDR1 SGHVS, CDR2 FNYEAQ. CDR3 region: CASSAEPPTTNEKLFF.

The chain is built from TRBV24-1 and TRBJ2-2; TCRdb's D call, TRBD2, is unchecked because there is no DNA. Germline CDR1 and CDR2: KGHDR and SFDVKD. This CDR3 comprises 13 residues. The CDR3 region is CATSEDGHGELFF.

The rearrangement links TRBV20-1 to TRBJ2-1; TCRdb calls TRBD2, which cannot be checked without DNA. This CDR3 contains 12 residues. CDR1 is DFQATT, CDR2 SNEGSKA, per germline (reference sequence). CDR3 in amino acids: CSAASRNNEQFF.

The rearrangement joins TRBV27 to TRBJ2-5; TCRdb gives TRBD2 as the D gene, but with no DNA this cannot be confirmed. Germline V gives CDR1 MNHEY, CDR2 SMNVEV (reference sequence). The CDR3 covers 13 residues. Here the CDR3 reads CASSPSWGRVEYF.

CDR3 protein: CASSLEATSGVETQYF. The chain recombines TRBV7-2 with TRBJ2-5; TCRdb outputs TRBD2, but without DNA this stays unchecked. The CDR3 is 16 residues long. Per germline, CDR1 SGHTA and CDR2 FQGNSA.

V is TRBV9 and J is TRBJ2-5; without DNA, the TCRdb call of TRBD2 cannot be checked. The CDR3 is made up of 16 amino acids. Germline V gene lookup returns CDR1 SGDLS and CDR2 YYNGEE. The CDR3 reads CASSVDLAGALKTQYF.

The CDR3 loop reads CASATQGALEQYF. The V and J genes are TRBV6-6 and TRBJ2-7; TCRdb reports TRBD1, a call that lacks DNA to check it against. The length of the CDR3 is 13 residues. In germline, CDR1 is MNHNY, CDR2 SVGAGI (reference sequence).

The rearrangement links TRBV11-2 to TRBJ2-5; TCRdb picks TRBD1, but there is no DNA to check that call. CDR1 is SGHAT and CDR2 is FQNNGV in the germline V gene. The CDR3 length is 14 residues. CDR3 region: CASSLGQGRETQYF.

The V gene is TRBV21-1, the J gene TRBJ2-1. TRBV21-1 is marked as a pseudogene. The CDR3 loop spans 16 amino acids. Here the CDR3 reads CASSKRPSDYYNEQFF.

This CDR3 reads CASTSGRQKPQHF. This chain links TRBV6-1 with TRBJ1-5; TCRdb's D call, TRBD1, is unchecked because there is no DNA. From germline, CDR1 is MNHNS and CDR2 SASEGT. CDR3 size: 13 residues.

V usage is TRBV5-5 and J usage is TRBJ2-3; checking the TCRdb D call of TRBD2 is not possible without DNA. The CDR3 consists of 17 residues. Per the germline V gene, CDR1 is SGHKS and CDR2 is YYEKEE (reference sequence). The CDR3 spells CASSPLGGLLVPDTQYF.

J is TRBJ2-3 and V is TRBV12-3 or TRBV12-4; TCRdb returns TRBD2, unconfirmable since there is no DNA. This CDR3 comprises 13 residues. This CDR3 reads CASGGTLKDTQYF.

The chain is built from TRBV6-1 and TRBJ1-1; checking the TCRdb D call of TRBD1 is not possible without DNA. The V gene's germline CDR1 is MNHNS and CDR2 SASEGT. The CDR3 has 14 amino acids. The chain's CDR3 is CASERGTGVTEAFF.